This T cell receptor (beta chain) was recovered during a study of T cells after yellow fever vaccination. About the research overall: In the case of low-cell-number fractions, SMART-Seq v4 Ultra Low Input was used for preparation.

Study-level points and caveats: A small proportion of clonotypes was detected in both the CD4 and CD8 compartments. Booster samples showed a return of most primary-vaccination clones (around 96% CD4, approximately 88% CD8).

In making TCR cDNA, 5'RACE template switching added a universal primer site and UMIs to it. TCRdb re-analysed the 5' RACE reads in MiXCR, keeping a single row per CDR3 protein. The sample has 450,000 to 650,000 distinct CDR3 sequences; 21% are singletons. As for this clonotype: The target antigen is unknown.

The material was PBMCs, obtained roughly 20 days after the first yellow fever vaccination. The receptor was derived from a man younger than 35 who received the YFV17D yellow fever vaccine.

The CDR3 DNA sequence: TGTGCCAGCAGTTACTCGACGGGTTCTGAAGCTTTCTTT. This gives the protein CASSYSTGSEAFF. The chain uses TRBV6-5 and TRBJ1-1; no clear D. Trimming left V 0 bases short and J 6 bases short, with 8 bases between. Per germline, CDR1 MNHEY and CDR2 SVGAGI. There are 13 residues in the CDR3.